These 12 T cell receptor beta chains came from one sample sequenced in a study of blood T cell repertoires in COVID-19. The data were produced by immunoSEQ multiplex PCR, yet TCRdb's version contains in-frame clones alone and is incomplete. The table lists a few hundred thousand clones, over 65% of them singletons. What was sequenced was peripheral blood. The receptors were gathered from a man in his sixties who had recovered from COVID-19.

V is TRBV28 and J is TRBJ2-6, with a weak D call TRBD1 (6 bases). The V end was cut by 2 bases, the J end by 1 base, with 15 bases between. Per germline, CDR1 MDHEN and CDR2 SYDVKM. The CDR3 sequence is 18 residues long. The CDR3 loop reads CASSLPYRVGSGANVLTF. CDR3 in DNA: TGTGCCAGCAGTTTACCGTACAGGGTGGGGTCTGGGGCCAACGTCCTGACTTTC.

The CDR3: CASREPSGVGANVLTF. CDR3 DNA: TGTGCCAGCAGGGAACCATCAGGCGTGGGGGCCAACGTCCTGACTTTC. The V call is TRBV6-1, the J call TRBJ2-6, with no clear D. Trimming stripped 6 bases from V and 4 bases from J, with 16 bases between. CDR1 is MNHNS and CDR2 is SASEGT in the germline V gene. The CDR3 spans 16 residues.

The chain has TRBV5-1 and TRBJ2-2; tentatively, D is TRBD2 (7 bases). Germline loops: CDR1 SGHRS, CDR2 YFSETQ. This CDR3 spans 15 amino acids. Trimming pared 6 bases from V and 0 bases from J, leaving 12 bases between. The CDR3 DNA reads TGCGCCAGCAATCGAGGGGGGGCGAACACCGGGGAGCTGTTTTTT. This translates into CASNRGGANTGELFF.

The chain employs TRBV11-2 and TRBJ1-1; no definite D call. V dropped 1 base and J dropped 4 bases, with 10 bases sitting between them. CDR3 length: 14 amino acids. Germline loops: CDR1 SGHAT, CDR2 FQNNGV. CDR3 bases: TGTGCCAGCAGCTTAGCAGGTCGGGGCACTGAAGCTTTCTTT. This translates into CASSLAGRGTEAFF.

The rearrangement joins TRBV19 to TRBJ2-5, with a possible D match to TRBD1 (5 bases). Germline-derived CDR1 and CDR2 are LNHDA and SQIVND (reference sequence). The V end was cut by 6 bases, the J end by 4 bases, with 12 bases between. This CDR3 has 13 residues. Written as DNA, the CDR3 is TGTGCCAGTAGCTCCCAGGGTCGAGAGACCCAGTACTTC. It is translated as CASSSQGRETQYF.

This clone appeared a single time. The V and J genes are TRBV7-9 and TRBJ2-7; 8 positions agree with TRBD2. The ends lost 5 bases at V and 5 bases at J; junction bases unmatched: 8. The CDR3 runs 14 residues. CDR1 and CDR2 (germline): SEHNR, FQNEAQ (reference sequence). CDR3 protein: CASSPGTSVDEQYF. The DNA for the CDR3 is TGTGCCAGCAGCCCCGGGACTAGTGTCGACGAGCAGTACTTC.

The chain combines TRBV5-1 with TRBJ2-1; weak D call: TRBD1 (5 bases). V lost 4 bases and J 5 bases, leaving 10 bases between the germline ends. This CDR3 is built from 13 residues. Germline V gene sequence: CDR1 SGHRS, CDR2 YFSETQ. The CDR3 DNA is TGCGCCAGCAGCAGGGGCGCGGACAATGAGCAGTTCTTC. Protein sequence: CASSRGADNEQFF.

The chain has TRBV15 and TRBJ2-4; D uncertain. Trimming pared 1 base from V and 6 bases from J, leaving 7 bases between. Germline V gene lookup returns CDR1 LNHNV and CDR2 YYDKDF (reference sequence). The CDR3 is made up of 13 amino acids. The CDR3 nucleotides are TGTGCCACCAGCAGAGGTAGAGCAAACATTCAGTACTTC. Amino acids: CATSRGRANIQYF. Together with reference TRBV15 and TRBJ2-4, the CDR3 gives the full variable domain: DAMVIQNPRYQVTQFGKPVTLSCSQTLNHNVMYWYQQKSSQAPKLLFHYYDKDFNNEADTPDNFQSRRPNTSFCFLDIRSPGLGDTAMYLCATSRGRANIQYFGAGTRLSVL.

This clone was seen just once. The gene calls are TRBV11-1 and TRBJ2-5; 10 nucleotides line up with TRBD1. Germline V gene lookup returns CDR1 SGHAT and CDR2 FQDESV (reference sequence). This CDR3 region has 16 residues. The V gene end was trimmed by 5 bases and the J gene end by 2 bases; junction bases not matched to a gene: 8. The CDR3 sequence is CASSDRTGGHQETQYF. The CDR3 DNA reads TGTGCCAGCAGCGACAGGACAGGGGGTCATCAAGAGACCCAGTACTTC.

This chain joins TRBV4-1 and TRBJ1-4; the match to TRBD1 covers 9 bases. The CDR3 loop spans 19 amino acids. Trimming removed 3 bases from V and 0 bases from J; junction bases left unmatched: 11. Germline CDR1 reads MGHRA; CDR2 reads YSYEKL. The CDR3 sequence is CASSQRGTGTIATNEKLFF. The CDR3 DNA reads as TGCGCCAGCAGCCAGCGAGGGACAGGGACGATCGCAACTAATGAAAAACTGTTTTTT.

The chain links TRBV7-9 to TRBJ1-2, with 7 bases that match TRBD1. This CDR3 has 19 amino acids. V was pared by 2 bases and J by 5 bases, with 20 bases of the junction left unmatched. The germline V gene has CDR1 SEHNR and CDR2 FQNEAQ (reference sequence). In DNA form, the CDR3 reads TGTGCCAGCAGCTTACGCCGGGACAGCAGTATGTACGCGCCGTATGGCTACACCTTC. Translating gives CASSLRRDSSMYAPYGYTF. Full variable domain (missing parts from reference TRBV7-9 and TRBJ1-2): DTGVSQNPRHKITKRGQNVTFRCDPISEHNRLYWYRQTLGQGPEFLTYFQNEAQLEKSRLLSDRFSAERPKGSFSTLEIQRTEQGDSAMYLCASSLRRDSSMYAPYGYTFGSGTRLTVV.

This clone was seen more than once but under ten times. The chain recombines TRBV30 with TRBJ2-7; no definite D call. V dropped 0 bases and J dropped 3 bases, with 9 bases sitting between them. Germline loops: CDR1 GTSNPN, CDR2 SVGIG (reference sequence). CDR3 length: 13 residues. Here the CDR3 DNA reads TGTGCCTGGAGTGTTAACTCTTACTACGAGCAGTACTTC. It encodes CAWSVNSYYEQYF.